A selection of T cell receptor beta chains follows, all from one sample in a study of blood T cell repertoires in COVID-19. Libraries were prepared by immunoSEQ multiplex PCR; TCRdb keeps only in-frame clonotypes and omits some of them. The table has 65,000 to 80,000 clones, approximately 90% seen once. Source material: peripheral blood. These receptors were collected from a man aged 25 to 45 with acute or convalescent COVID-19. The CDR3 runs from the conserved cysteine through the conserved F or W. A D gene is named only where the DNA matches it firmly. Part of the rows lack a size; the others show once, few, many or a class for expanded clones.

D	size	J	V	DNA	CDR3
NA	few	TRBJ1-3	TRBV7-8	TGTGCCAGCAGCTTAACCAGGGGCATTACTGGAAACACCATATATTTT	CASSLTRGITGNTIYF
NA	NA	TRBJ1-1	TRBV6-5	TGTGCCAGCGGGAAACAGGGCGGGACTGAAGCTTTCTTT	CASGKQGGTEAFF
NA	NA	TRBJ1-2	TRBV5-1	TGCGCCAGCAGCTTGCGAGAGTTTACAGGGATGGGCTACACCTTC	CASSLREFTGMGYTF
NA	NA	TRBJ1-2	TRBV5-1	TGCGCCAGCAGCTCCGACGGGCGGGGAGGCTACACCTTC	CASSSDGRGGYTF
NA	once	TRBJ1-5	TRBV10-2	TGCGCCAGCAGTGAGACGGGGGTACCCAATCAGCCCCAGCATTTT	CASSETGVPNQPQHF
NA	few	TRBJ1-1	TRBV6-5	TGTGCCAGCAGTTACTCTAGCGGGTTGAACACTGAAGCTTTCTTT	CASSYSSGLNTEAFF
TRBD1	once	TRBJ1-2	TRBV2	TGTGCCAGCAATAGGGACAGGGGGGATGGTGGCTACACCTTC	CASNRDRGDGGYTF
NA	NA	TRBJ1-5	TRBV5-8	TGTGCCAGCAGCAAACTTCTGGAGAATCAGCCCCAGCATTTT	CASSKLLENQPQHF
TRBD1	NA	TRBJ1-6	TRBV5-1	TGCGCCAGCAGCTTGTTGGGGACAGGGGATTCACCCCTCCACTTT	CASSLLGTGDSPLHF
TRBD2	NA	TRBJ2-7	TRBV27	TGTGCCAGCAGTTACACTAGCGGCTACGAGCAGTACTTC	CASSYTSGYEQYF